This TCR beta chain was documented in a study of T cells in Graves' hyperthyroidism and ophthalmopathy. Patients between 18 and 65 years old had hyperthyroidism, newly diagnosed and lasting under 2 months. It was uncontrolled infection, other autoimmune disease, pregnancy or lactation that excluded patients. Germline assignment: CDR1 SEHNR and CDR2 FQNEAQ (reference sequence). This CDR3 is 12 amino acids long. There were TCR beta CDR3 regions amplified from RNA transcripts. First-round RT-PCR of the TCR CDR3 relied on the HTBI primer set. TCRdb recomputed calls from the multiplex PCR reads with MiXCR, one row per CDR3 protein. The sample holds roughly 720,000 distinct CDR3 sequences, around 16% seen once. Comments on this clonotype: A read error may explain this, as a much larger clone is one base away.

V and J are TRBV7-9 and TRBJ1-1; D gene unclear. The material sequenced was blood. The receptor's source is a man aged 45-60 years with Graves' hyperthyroidism. CDR3 residues: CASRFGPTAAFF. The CDR3 DNA is TGTGCCAGCAGATTCGGACCTACTGCAGCTTTCTTT.